The 25 T cell receptor beta chains reported below all come from one sample, sequenced in a study of cytomegalovirus exposure and HLA in healthy donors. The PCR made use of 60 Vbeta and 13 Jbeta primers. Measured with immunoSEQ multiplex PCR; TCRdb has only the in-frame clones, and not every one. Of approximately 180,000 clones listed, around 85% are singletons. The sequenced material came from PBMCs. These receptors originate from a man aged 18 to 35 in good health and CMV-seronegative.

This chain connects TRBV5-4 to TRBJ1-6; weak D call: TRBD1 (6 bases). This CDR3 is 14 amino acids long. CDR1 SGHNT and CDR2 YYREEE come from the germline V gene (reference sequence). The V end was cut by 5 bases, the J end by 7 bases, with 13 bases between. CDR3 loop: CASRKGTNNSPLHF. In nucleotides, the CDR3 is TGTGCCAGCAGAAAGGGGACAAACAATTCACCCCTCCACTTT. Together with reference TRBV5-4 and TRBJ1-6, the CDR3 gives the full variable domain: ETGVTQSPTHLIKTRGQQVTLRCSSQSGHNTVSWYQQALGQGPQFIFQYYREEENGRGNFPPRFSGLQFPNYSSELNVNALELDDSALYLCASRKGTNNSPLHFGNGTRLTVT.

This rearrangement joins TRBV7-2 to TRBJ2-5; TRBD2 matches at 12 bases. Trimming cost V 5 bases and J 5 bases; bases outside gene matches: 9. The CDR3 contains 16 residues. The germline gives CDR1 SGHTA, CDR2 FQGNSA. The CDR3 spells CASSPSLAGGRETQYF. CDR3 DNA: TGTGCCAGCAGCCCCAGTCTAGCGGGGGGGCGGGAGACCCAGTACTTC.

V is TRBV7-9 and J is TRBJ2-5; perhaps TRBD1 as D (6 bases). V lost 0 bases, J lost 4 bases, and 15 bases lay in between. Looked up from germline, CDR1 is SEHNR and CDR2 is FQNEAQ (reference sequence). The CDR3 length is 16 residues. The CDR3 sequence: CASSLARDIFRETQYF. The DNA of the CDR3 is TGTGCCAGCAGCTTAGCCAGGGACATTTTTCGAGAGACCCAGTACTTC.

The rearrangement links TRBV6-5 to TRBJ2-1; D possibly corresponds to TRBD2 (6 bases). This CDR3 spans 14 amino acids. The V gene's germline CDR1 is MNHEY and CDR2 SVGAGI. The V end was cut by 5 bases, the J end by 2 bases, with 10 bases between. CDR3 DNA sequence: TGTGCCAGCAGTCGGGGGACCGCCTACAATGAGCAGTTCTTC. This gives the protein CASSRGTAYNEQFF.

The gene calls are TRBV21-1 and TRBJ2-2; TRBD1 reflects the table's D call only, with no check against the DNA. TRBV21-1 is marked as a pseudogene. The CDR3 covers 18 residues. In DNA form, the CDR3 reads TGTGCCAGCAGCTCCCAAGCCTCAGGGTGGCCCGACACCGGGGAGCTGTTTTTT. Translated: CASSSQASGWPDTGELFF.

This sequence joins TRBV5-4 and TRBJ2-7; the match to TRBD1 covers 9 bases. V lost 4 bases and J lost 5; bases outside the gene matches: 7. CDR1 is SGHNT, CDR2 YYREEE, per germline (reference sequence). The CDR3 length is 14 residues. CDR3 region: CASSTTGGIDEQYF. CDR3 bases: TGTGCCAGCAGCACGACAGGGGGAATCGACGAGCAGTACTTC.

The chain couples TRBV6-1 to TRBJ1-5, with D perhaps TRBD1 (6 bases). The CDR3 has 15 residues. Trimming shortened V by 2 bases and J by 3 bases, and 11 bases separated the two germline ends. Per the germline V gene, CDR1 is MNHNS and CDR2 is SASEGT. The CDR3 loop reads CASSEQGTLNQPQHF. The CDR3 nucleotides are TGTGCCAGCAGTGAACAAGGGACACTCAATCAGCCCCAGCATTTT.

The chain links TRBV19 to TRBJ2-3; 8 bases are shared with TRBD1. The CDR3 has 15 amino acids. Germline CDR1 and CDR2: LNHDA and SQIVND (reference sequence). V trimming: 7 bases; J trimming: 0 bases; junction bases outside the gene matches: 6. The CDR3 nucleotides read TGTGCCAGTACCCCGACAGGGGATAGCACAGATACGCAGTATTTT. This translates into CASTPTGDSTDTQYF.

In this sample, this clone turned up a few times. The chain uses TRBV27 and TRBJ2-3; 14 nucleotides line up with TRBD2. This CDR3 is built from 18 residues. V was pared by 1 base and J by 2 bases, with 5 bases of the junction left unmatched. Germline loops: CDR1 MNHEY, CDR2 SMNVEV (reference sequence). The CDR3 region has the DNA TGTGCCAGCAGTTTATGGACTAGCGGGAGGAGGCTCACAGATACGCAGTATTTT. Its translation: CASSLWTSGRRLTDTQYF.

The genes are TRBV7-8 and TRBJ2-3; no clear D gene. V lost 5 bases and J 2 bases, leaving 5 bases between the germline ends. The CDR3 runs 12 residues. The germline V gene encodes CDR1 SGHVS and CDR2 FQNEAQ. The CDR3 spells CASSPSTDTQYF. CDR3 DNA sequence: TGTGCCAGCAGCCCTTCCACAGATACGCAGTATTTT.

The genes are TRBV7-8 and TRBJ2-7; 11 bases match TRBD1. The CDR3 consists of 15 residues. Germline CDR1 reads SGHVS; CDR2 reads FQNEAQ. Germline trimming cut 1 base from V and 2 bases from J; bases unmatched to any gene: 1. The CDR3 DNA reads as TGTGCCAGCAGCTTAGGGACAGGGGGCCCCTACGAGCAGTACTTC. Protein product: CASSLGTGGPYEQYF.

The chain carries TRBV7-6 and TRBJ2-2; 7 bases align to TRBD1. The CDR3 is 15 residues long. Germline V gene lookup returns CDR1 SGHVS and CDR2 FNYEAQ. V gave up 0 bases and J gave up 6 bases; unmatched junction bases: 4. The CDR3 loop reads CASSLALTGPGELFF. The CDR3 nucleotides read TGTGCCAGCAGCTTAGCCTTGACAGGGCCCGGGGAGCTGTTTTTT.

This clone occurred once. The genes are TRBV11-2 and TRBJ2-1; maybe TRBD2 (6 bases). The ends were cut back, 3 bases at V and 3 bases at J, with 12 bases in the middle. CDR1 is SGHAT, CDR2 FQNNGV, per germline. This CDR3 region has 15 residues. The CDR3 region is CASSLRPEGYNEQFF. CDR3 bases: TGTGCCAGCAGCTTGAGGCCGGAGGGCTACAATGAGCAGTTCTTC.

For this clone: Within the sample, other DNA sequences also encode this same CDR3. V is TRBV11-2 and J is TRBJ2-3, with D perhaps matching TRBD2 (5 bases). CDR3 length equals 15 residues. CDR1 and CDR2 from the germline V gene are SGHAT and FQNNGV. V was cut by 2 bases and J by 0 bases, with 9 bases left in between. The CDR3 here is CASSLRGLSTDTQYF. In nucleotides, the CDR3 is TGTGCCAGCAGCTTACGGGGATTAAGCACAGATACGCAGTATTTT.

This clone was found a few times. The chain links TRBV4-1 to TRBJ2-1; 12 bases agree with TRBD1. V lost 4 bases, J lost 6 bases, and 22 bases stayed unmatched. Germline assignment: CDR1 MGHRA and CDR2 YSYEKL. The CDR3 totals 21 residues. The CDR3 is CASSPSLWDRGQSRSSNEQFF. In DNA, the CDR3 is TGCGCCAGCAGCCCCTCGTTGTGGGACAGGGGGCAAAGTAGAAGTTCCAATGAGCAGTTCTTC.

V is TRBV9 and J is TRBJ1-1; no firm D call. This CDR3 comprises 13 residues. V shed 5 bases and J shed 4 bases, with 12 bases lying between them. Germline assignment: CDR1 SGDLS and CDR2 YYNGEE. The CDR3 here is CASSRYSGTEAFF. The CDR3 DNA reads as TGTGCCAGCAGTCGCTACAGTGGCACTGAAGCTTTCTTT.

The V and J genes are TRBV19 and TRBJ2-1, with 9 bases that match TRBD1. V shed 5 bases and J 3 bases; nucleotides not matched to a gene: 5. The CDR3 runs 15 residues. In germline, CDR1 is LNHDA, CDR2 SQIVND (reference sequence). The chain's CDR3 is CASSSGTGNYNEQFF. CDR3 nucleotides: TGTGCCAGTAGTTCCGGGACAGGGAACTACAATGAGCAGTTCTTC.

The chain couples TRBV29-1 to TRBJ1-3; D is ambiguous. Germline CDR1 is SQVTM and CDR2 is ANQGSEA. The V gene lost 3 bases and the J gene lost 4 bases, with 13 bases spanning the gap. This CDR3 has 14 amino acids. The CDR3 sequence: CSVEEDPLGNTIYF. In DNA, the CDR3 is TGCAGCGTTGAGGAGGACCCTCTCGGAAACACCATATATTTT.

CDR3 amino acids: CASTLMGQGLFF. CDR3 nucleotides: TGTGCCAGCACCTTAATGGGCCAAGGCCTGTTTTTT. This rearrangement joins TRBV2 to TRBJ1-4, with D unclear. V was pared by 7 bases and J by 14 bases, with 17 bases between. CDR1 and CDR2 from the germline V gene are SNHLY and FYNNEI. The CDR3 contains 12 residues.

The chain links TRBV6-5 to TRBJ1-1; D not certain. Germline V gene data show CDR1 as MNHEY and CDR2 as SVGAGI. V was cut by 0 bases and J by 7 bases, with 12 bases left in between. The CDR3 covers 14 residues. In nucleotides, the CDR3 is TGTGCCAGCAGTTACTCGATGGTAGTTGTTGAAGCTTTCTTT. Protein: CASSYSMVVVEAFF.

The genes are TRBV6-5 and TRBJ2-7; a possible D gene is TRBD1 (6 bases). Germline CDR1 and CDR2: MNHEY and SVGAGI. The CDR3 spans 14 residues. The ends were cut back, 6 bases at V and 2 bases at J, with 14 bases in the middle. The CDR3 DNA reads TGTGCCAGCAGGCAAGCAGGGGTCCCCTACGAGCAGTACTTC. Amino acids: CASRQAGVPYEQYF.

This clone was seen a few times. The chain is built from TRBV10-3 and TRBJ2-7; no reliable D call. Per germline, CDR1 ENHRY and CDR2 SYGVKD. Trimming shortened V by 2 bases and J by 3 bases, and 11 bases separated the two germline ends. The CDR3 covers 14 residues. The CDR3 DNA reads as TGTGCCATCAGTGAGAGTCTAACCAACTACGAGCAGTACTTC. Protein sequence: CAISESLTNYEQYF.

The V call is TRBV7-9, the J call TRBJ2-7, with TRBD1 matching over 10 bases. Germline V gene sequence: CDR1 SEHNR, CDR2 FQNEAQ (reference sequence). The CDR3 spans 15 residues. The V segment lost 5 bases and the J segment 0 bases; nucleotides outside the gene matches: 4. The CDR3 reads CASSPGTGASYEQYF. CDR3 DNA: TGTGCCAGCAGCCCCGGGACAGGGGCCTCCTACGAGCAGTACTTC.

This chain's CDR3 is CASSSPVGAGENTEAFF. The CDR3 DNA sequence: TGTGCCAGCAGTTCCCCCGTGGGGGCAGGGGAGAACACTGAAGCTTTCTTT. The chain employs TRBV28 and TRBJ1-1; D possibly corresponds to TRBD1 (6 bases). This CDR3 has 17 residues. The germline CDR1 and CDR2 sequences are MDHEN and SYDVKM. The V end was cut by 4 bases, the J end by 1 base, with 19 bases between.

Concerning this clone itself: This specimen includes other DNA sequences encoding the same CDR3. The rearrangement links TRBV5-1 to TRBJ1-2; D remains ambiguous. The germline V gene encodes CDR1 SGHRS and CDR2 YFSETQ. V gave up 5 bases and J gave up 0 bases, with 8 bases separating them. The CDR3 extends over 13 amino acids. This CDR3 reads CASRTGANYGYTF. CDR3 coding DNA: TGCGCCAGCAGAACGGGAGCTAACTATGGCTACACCTTC. Complete variable domain (other parts from reference TRBV5-1 and TRBJ1-2): KAGVTQTPRYLIKTRGQQVTLSCSPISGHRSVSWYQQTPGQGLQFLFEYFSETQRNKGNFPGRFSGRQFSNSRSEMNVSTLELGDSALYLCASRTGANYGYTFGSGTRLTVV.